Sequencing of this T cell receptor (beta chain) was carried out in a study of cytomegalovirus exposure and HLA in healthy donors. Study findings and constraints: The classifier was said to identify cytomegalovirus status with high specificity and sensitivity. Researchers had no immune exposure information except CMV serostatus available.

As to this clone: Its antigen is unknown.

Germline V CDR1 and CDR2: MNHEY, SMNVEV (reference sequence). The germline V and J ends were trimmed by 5 bases and 0 bases, with 11 bases remaining between them. The CDR3 extends over 16 amino acids. Vbeta (60) and Jbeta (13) primers were used in the PCR. The table came from immunoSEQ multiplex PCR; TCRdb's copy has only in-frame clones and leaves some out. This sample has around 110,000 clones, with 70% found just once. The sample was PBMCs. The sequence came from a man aged 25 to 45 in good health and CMV-seropositive. V and J are TRBV27 and TRBJ2-6; D possibly corresponds to TRBD1 (5 bases). Written as DNA, the CDR3 is TGTGCCAGCAGTCCATCAGGGCGCTCTGGGGCCAACGTCCTGACTTTC. This gives the protein CASSPSGRSGANVLTF.